Listed below are T cell receptor beta chains from one sample, sequenced in a study of yellow fever vaccine responses in identical twins. Each CDR3 protein gets one entry after TCRdb re-called the RT-PCR reads with MiXCR. The table records approximately 32,000 distinct CDR3 sequences, about three fifths of them present only once. The input for sequencing was T cells from blood (PBMCs), unsorted or a sorted subset (not recorded which), taken before or after yellow fever vaccination (not recorded which). Every receptor here comes from a woman between 18 and 29 years old who received the yellow fever vaccine. CDR3s include the opening cysteine and the closing phenylalanine or tryptophan. The D gene is left open where the match is weak. Clone size is stated in some rows and not others, as once, few, many or a class when expanded.

J: TRBJ2-2; V: TRBV12-3/TRBV12-4; D: NA; size: NA; CDR3: CASSPRGSGTGELFF; DNA: TGTGCCAGCAGTCCTCGAGGATCGGGCACCGGGGAGCTGTTTTTT
J: TRBJ1-4; V: TRBV11-3; D: TRBD1; size: NA; CDR3: CASSTPGGAFWEKLFF; DNA: TGTGCCAGCAGCACCCCAGGGGGGGCGTTTTGGGAAAAACTGTTTTTT
J: TRBJ1-6; V: TRBV12-3/TRBV12-4; D: NA; size: NA; CDR3: CASRLRQGTNSPLHF; DNA: TGTGCCAGCAGGCTACGTCAGGGGACTAATTCACCCCTCCACTTT
J: TRBJ2-7; V: TRBV5-1; D: NA; size: once; CDR3: CASSFGRGDYEQYF; DNA: TGCGCCAGCAGCTTCGGCAGGGGGGACTACGAGCAGTACTTC
J: TRBJ2-1; V: TRBV10-3; D: TRBD2; size: NA; CDR3: CAIGGAYNEQFF; DNA: TGTGCCATCGGGGGGGCCTACAATGAGCAGTTCTTC
J: TRBJ1-2; V: TRBV1; D: NA; size: NA; CDR3: CTSSQSGRHYCYTF; DNA: TGCACCAGCAGCCAATCGGGCCGGCACTATTGCTACACCTTC
J: TRBJ1-1; V: TRBV29-1; D: NA; size: few; CDR3: CSVDYRQANDLKSEAFF; DNA: TGCAGCGTTGATTATAGACAGGCGAACGACCTGAAGTCTGAAGCTTTCTTT
J: TRBJ2-3; V: TRBV12-3/TRBV12-4; D: NA; size: NA; CDR3: CASKPEGVTDTQYF; DNA: TGTGCCAGCAAGCCGGAGGGTGTCACAGATACGCAGTATTTT
J: TRBJ1-4; V: TRBV4-1; D: TRBD1; size: few; CDR3: CASSQGQGENEKLFF; DNA: TGCGCCAGCAGCCAAGGACAGGGGGAGAATGAAAAACTGTTTTTT
J: TRBJ2-5; V: TRBV4-1; D: NA; size: NA; CDR3: CASSQPWGAETQYF; DNA: TGCGCCAGCAGCCAGCCTTGGGGGGCTGAGACCCAGTACTTC
J: TRBJ2-1; V: TRBV13; D: NA; size: NA; CDR3: CATSRPAFGEQFF; DNA: TGTGCCACCTCTCGGCCAGCCTTCGGTGAGCAGTTCTTC
J: TRBJ2-5; V: TRBV13; D: TRBD2; size: NA; CDR3: CASTSSGGAVYF; DNA: TGTGCCAGCACCTCTAGCGGGGGGGCTGTCTACTTC
J: TRBJ2-3; V: TRBV29-1; D: TRBD1; size: few; CDR3: CSVLGQGSTDTQYF; DNA: TGCAGCGTCCTGGGACAGGGAAGCACAGATACGCAGTATTTT
J: TRBJ2-2; V: TRBV5-1; D: NA; size: few; CDR3: CASSLGASAITGELFF; DNA: TGCGCCAGCAGCTTGGGGGCGTCCGCAATTACCGGGGAGCTGTTTTTT
J: TRBJ1-3; V: TRBV18; D: NA; size: NA; CDR3: CASSPPGNTIYF; DNA: TGTGCCAGCTCACCACCTGGAAACACCATATATTTT
J: TRBJ2-5; V: TRBV11-3; D: TRBD2; size: NA; CDR3: CASSNRLAGGPRETQYF; DNA: TGTGCCAGCAGCAACCGACTAGCGGGAGGGCCAAGGGAGACCCAGTACTTC
J: TRBJ1-1; V: TRBV11-2; D: NA; size: NA; CDR3: CASSFGVRGTEAFF; DNA: TGTGCCAGCAGCTTTGGGGTTAGGGGTACTGAAGCTTTCTTT
J: TRBJ2-7; V: TRBV6-5; D: NA; size: NA; CDR3: CASSYSKGYEQYF; DNA: TGTGCCAGCAGTTACTCGAAGGGGTACGAGCAGTACTTC
J: TRBJ1-5; V: TRBV7-9; D: TRBD1; size: NA; CDR3: CASSLGGTGINQPQHF; DNA: TGTGCCAGCAGCTTAGGAGGGACAGGGATCAATCAGCCCCAGCATTTT
J: TRBJ2-2; V: TRBV12-3/TRBV12-4; D: NA; size: NA; CDR3: CASSLREANTGELFF; DNA: TGTGCCAGCAGTTTGAGGGAGGCGAACACCGGGGAGCTGTTTTTT
J: TRBJ1-1; V: TRBV5-5; D: NA; size: few; CDR3: CASSLWVGPNTEAFF; DNA: TGTGCCAGCAGCTTGTGGGTGGGCCCGAACACTGAAGCTTTCTTT
J: TRBJ1-5; V: TRBV15; D: NA; size: NA; CDR3: CATSRDRASGQHF; DNA: TGTGCCACCAGCAGAGATAGGGCCTCGGGCCAGCATTTT
J: TRBJ2-1; V: TRBV19; D: NA; size: NA; CDR3: CASSSQGGRRYNEQFF; DNA: TGTGCCAGTAGTTCCCAGGGGGGACGCAGGTACAATGAGCAGTTCTTC
J: TRBJ1-6; V: TRBV5-1; D: NA; size: NA; CDR3: CASSADGLPLHF; DNA: TGCGCCAGCAGCGCTGACGGGCTACCCCTCCACTTT
J: TRBJ1-2; V: TRBV19; D: NA; size: NA; CDR3: CASTRGGRYGYTF; DNA: TGTGCCAGTACCCGAGGTGGGAGGTATGGCTACACCTTC
J: TRBJ1-1; V: TRBV20-1; D: TRBD1; size: NA; CDR3: CSANRGFNTEAFF; DNA: TGCAGTGCTAACAGGGGCTTTAACACTGAAGCTTTCTTT
J: TRBJ1-2; V: TRBV20-1; D: TRBD1; size: NA; CDR3: CSATTGAYGYTF; DNA: TGCAGTGCCACCACAGGGGCCTATGGCTACACCTTC
J: TRBJ2-5; V: TRBV7-8; D: NA; size: NA; CDR3: CASSKRGGPQQETQYF; DNA: TGTGCCAGCAGCAAGAGGGGCGGGCCCCAACAAGAGACCCAGTACTTC
J: TRBJ2-7; V: TRBV2; D: NA; size: few; CDR3: CASSEQGVYEQYF; DNA: TGTGCCAGCAGTGAGCAGGGTGTGTACGAGCAGTACTTC
J: TRBJ2-3; V: TRBV20-1; D: TRBD1; size: NA; CDR3: CSAREGTEVLLRTDTQYF; DNA: TGCAGTGCTAGAGAAGGGACAGAAGTCCTACTTCGCACAGATACGCAGTATTTT
J: TRBJ2-3; V: TRBV11-2; D: NA; size: NA; CDR3: CASSLDRSTDTQYF; DNA: TGTGCCAGCAGCTTAGACAGAAGCACAGATACGCAGTATTTT
J: TRBJ2-7; V: TRBV7-3; D: NA; size: NA; CDR3: CASSLGPDRIYEQYF; DNA: TGTGCCAGCAGCTTAGGACCAGACAGGATCTACGAGCAGTACTTC
J: TRBJ2-1; V: TRBV7-9; D: NA; size: NA; CDR3: CASSYPQGHEQFF; DNA: TGTGCCAGCAGCTACCCCCAGGGCCATGAGCAGTTCTTC
J: TRBJ1-5; V: TRBV2; D: TRBD1; size: few; CDR3: CASMGQGTFNQPQHF; DNA: TGTGCCAGCATGGGACAGGGGACATTCAATCAGCCCCAGCATTTT
J: TRBJ2-3; V: TRBV3-1; D: TRBD2; size: few; CDR3: CASSQVPVTSGDTQYF; DNA: TGTGCCAGCAGCCAAGTCCCGGTTACTAGCGGAGATACGCAGTATTTT
J: TRBJ2-3; V: TRBV5-1; D: NA; size: NA; CDR3: CASSFRASTDTQYF; DNA: TGCGCCAGCAGCTTCCGGGCTAGCACAGATACGCAGTATTTT
J: TRBJ2-1; V: TRBV12-3/TRBV12-4; D: NA; size: NA; CDR3: CASRLYNFYNEQFF; DNA: TGTGCCAGCAGGCTGTATAACTTTTACAATGAGCAGTTCTTC
J: TRBJ2-5; V: TRBV11-1; D: NA; size: few; CDR3: CASSLFRGASLETQYF; DNA: TGTGCCAGCAGCTTATTTCGGGGGGCCTCTCTGGAGACCCAGTACTTC
J: TRBJ2-5; V: TRBV27; D: NA; size: NA; CDR3: CASSQGGGLTRETQYF; DNA: TGTGCCAGCAGTCAGGGGGGGGGCCTTACTAGGGAGACCCAGTACTTC
J: TRBJ1-5; V: TRBV7-3; D: NA; size: NA; CDR3: CASSLGPEGNQPQHF; DNA: TGTGCCAGCAGCTTGGGACCCGAGGGCAATCAGCCCCAGCATTTT
J: TRBJ2-5; V: TRBV2; D: TRBD2; size: once; CDR3: CASSPWTSQETQYF; DNA: TGTGCCAGCAGTCCATGGACTAGTCAAGAGACCCAGTACTTC
J: TRBJ2-1; V: TRBV7-9; D: NA; size: medium-sized; CDR3: CASSGSDGEQFF; DNA: TGTGCCAGCAGCGGTTCGGATGGTGAGCAGTTCTTC